The present T cell receptor beta chain was sequenced within a study of cytomegalovirus exposure and HLA in healthy donors. The PCR was carried out with 60 Vbeta primers and 13 Jbeta primers. Profiled with immunoSEQ multiplex PCR; TCRdb holds only in-frame clones, not every one. The sample holds roughly 180,000 clones, 80% seen once. Trimming cost V 4 bases and J 4 bases; bases outside gene matches: 11. Per the germline V gene, CDR1 is SGHNT and CDR2 is YYREEE (reference sequence). The CDR3 contains 15 residues. Study-wide results and caveats: Immune exposure information available was restricted to CMV serostatus. According to the study, around 150 TCR beta chains were cytomegalovirus-associated. Reports showed the classifier diagnosing cytomegalovirus status with high specificity and sensitivity. Further analysis, carried out later, found HLA-associated TCR beta chains more clonally expanded than equally common other chains.

As for this clone: Its specificity is not known.

Sequenced sample: PBMCs. The V gene is TRBV5-4, the J gene TRBJ2-7, with 7 bases aligning to TRBD2. The clonotype comes from a man aged 25-40 years in good health and CMV-seropositive. The CDR3 bases are TGTGCCAGCAGCCCCCGGGGCGGGAGAGGATACGAGCAGTACTTC. Residues: CASSPRGGRGYEQYF. Supplemented by reference TRBV5-4 and TRBJ2-7, the full variable domain reads ETGVTQSPTHLIKTRGQQVTLRCSSQSGHNTVSWYQQALGQGPQFIFQYYREEENGRGNFPPRFSGLQFPNYSSELNVNALELDDSALYLCASSPRGGRGYEQYFGPGTRLTVT.